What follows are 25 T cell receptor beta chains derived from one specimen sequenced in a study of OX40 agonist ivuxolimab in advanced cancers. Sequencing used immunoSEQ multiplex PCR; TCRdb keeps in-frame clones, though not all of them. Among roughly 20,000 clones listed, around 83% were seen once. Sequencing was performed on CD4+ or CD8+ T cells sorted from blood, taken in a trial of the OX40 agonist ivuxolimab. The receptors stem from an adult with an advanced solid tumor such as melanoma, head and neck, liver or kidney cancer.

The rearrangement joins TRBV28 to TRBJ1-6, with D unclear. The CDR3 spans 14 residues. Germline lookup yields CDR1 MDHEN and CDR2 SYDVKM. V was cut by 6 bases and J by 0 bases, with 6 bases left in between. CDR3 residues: CASRRSSYNSPLHF. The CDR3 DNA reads TGTGCCAGCAGGAGGAGCTCCTATAATTCACCCCTCCACTTT.

CDR3 nucleotide sequence: TGTGCCAGCAGTGGGACAACCGGGGAGCTGTTTTTT. It is translated as CASSGTTGELFF. The rearrangement joins TRBV6-4 to TRBJ2-2; the D gene is possibly TRBD1 (5 bases). CDR1 MRHNA and CDR2 SNTAGT come from the germline V gene. Trimming removed 4 bases at V and 5 bases at J, with 5 bases between. This CDR3 region has 12 residues.

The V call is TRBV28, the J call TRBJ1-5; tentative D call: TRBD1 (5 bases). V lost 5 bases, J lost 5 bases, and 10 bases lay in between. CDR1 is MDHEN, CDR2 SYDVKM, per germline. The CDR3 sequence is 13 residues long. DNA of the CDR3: TGTGCCAGCAGTCCCCCGGGGGATCAGCCCCAGCATTTT. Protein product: CASSPPGDQPQHF.

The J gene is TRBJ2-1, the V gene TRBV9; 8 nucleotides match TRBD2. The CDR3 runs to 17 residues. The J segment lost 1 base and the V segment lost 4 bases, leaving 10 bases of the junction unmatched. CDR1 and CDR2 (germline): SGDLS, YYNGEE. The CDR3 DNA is TGTGCCAGCAGCCCTCACCAGCGGGAGAGGTCCTACAATGAGCAGTTCTTC. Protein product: CASSPHQRERSYNEQFF.

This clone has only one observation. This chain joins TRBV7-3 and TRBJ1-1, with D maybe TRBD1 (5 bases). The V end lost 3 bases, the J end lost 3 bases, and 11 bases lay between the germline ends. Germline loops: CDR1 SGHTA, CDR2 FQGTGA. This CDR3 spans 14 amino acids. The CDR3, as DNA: TGTGCCAGCAGCTTTTTGGGCAGGGACACTGAAGCTTTCTTT. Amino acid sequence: CASSFLGRDTEAFF.

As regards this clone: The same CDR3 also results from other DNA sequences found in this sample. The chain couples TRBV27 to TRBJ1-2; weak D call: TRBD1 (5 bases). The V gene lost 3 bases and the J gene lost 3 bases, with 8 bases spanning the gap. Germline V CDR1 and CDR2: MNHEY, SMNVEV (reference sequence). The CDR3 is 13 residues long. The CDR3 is CASSFQGYYGYTF. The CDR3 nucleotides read TGTGCCAGCAGTTTCCAGGGCTACTATGGCTACACCTTC.

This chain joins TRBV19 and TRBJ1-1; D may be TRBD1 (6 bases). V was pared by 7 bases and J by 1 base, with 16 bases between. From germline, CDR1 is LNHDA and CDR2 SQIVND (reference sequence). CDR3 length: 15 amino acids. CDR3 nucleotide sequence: TGTGCCAGTACAAGTCCGGGGGCGGGGAACACTGAAGCTTTCTTT. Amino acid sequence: CASTSPGAGNTEAFF.

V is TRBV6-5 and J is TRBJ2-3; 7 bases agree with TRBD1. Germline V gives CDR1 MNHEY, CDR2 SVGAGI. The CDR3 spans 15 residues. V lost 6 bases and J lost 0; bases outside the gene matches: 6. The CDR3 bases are TGTGCCAGCAGAGACTTACAGGGGAGCACAGATACGCAGTATTTT. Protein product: CASRDLQGSTDTQYF.

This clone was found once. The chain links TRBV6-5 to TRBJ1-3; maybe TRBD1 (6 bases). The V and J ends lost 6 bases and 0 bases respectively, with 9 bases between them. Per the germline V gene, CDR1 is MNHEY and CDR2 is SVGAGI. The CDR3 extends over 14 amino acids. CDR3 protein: CASSRQASGNTIYF. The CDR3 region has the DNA TGTGCCAGCAGCCGACAGGCCTCTGGAAACACCATATATTTT.

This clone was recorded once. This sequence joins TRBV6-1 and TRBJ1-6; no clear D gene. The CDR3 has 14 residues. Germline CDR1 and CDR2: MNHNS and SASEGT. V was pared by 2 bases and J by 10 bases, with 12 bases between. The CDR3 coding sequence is TGTGCCAGCAGTGAATGGCTTTCCACCTCACCCCTCCACTTT. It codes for CASSEWLSTSPLHF.

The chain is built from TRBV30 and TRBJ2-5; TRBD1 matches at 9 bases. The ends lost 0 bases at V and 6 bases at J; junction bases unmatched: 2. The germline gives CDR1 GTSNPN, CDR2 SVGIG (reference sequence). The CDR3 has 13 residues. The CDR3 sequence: CAWSVGTGKTQYF. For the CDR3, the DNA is TGTGCCTGGAGTGTCGGGACAGGGAAGACCCAGTACTTC.

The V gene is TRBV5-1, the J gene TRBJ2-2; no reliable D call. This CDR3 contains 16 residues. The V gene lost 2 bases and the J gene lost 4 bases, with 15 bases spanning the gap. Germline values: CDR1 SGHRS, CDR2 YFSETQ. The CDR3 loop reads CASSFEVQTATGELFF. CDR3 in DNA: TGCGCCAGCAGCTTCGAAGTACAAACGGCCACCGGGGAGCTGTTTTTT.

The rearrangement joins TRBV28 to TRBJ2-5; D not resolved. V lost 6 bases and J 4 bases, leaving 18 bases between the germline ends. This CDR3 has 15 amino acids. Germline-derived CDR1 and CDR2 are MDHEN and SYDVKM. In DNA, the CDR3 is TGTGCCAGCAGCCCAAGCCTGAGAGGTAGAGAGACCCAGTACTTC. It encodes CASSPSLRGRETQYF.

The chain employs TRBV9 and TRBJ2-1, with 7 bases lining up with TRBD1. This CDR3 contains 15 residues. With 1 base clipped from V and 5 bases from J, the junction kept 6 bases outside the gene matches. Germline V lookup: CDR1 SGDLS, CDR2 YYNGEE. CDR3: CASSVLDRTNNEQFF. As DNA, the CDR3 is TGTGCCAGCAGCGTACTGGACAGGACAAACAATGAGCAGTTCTTC.

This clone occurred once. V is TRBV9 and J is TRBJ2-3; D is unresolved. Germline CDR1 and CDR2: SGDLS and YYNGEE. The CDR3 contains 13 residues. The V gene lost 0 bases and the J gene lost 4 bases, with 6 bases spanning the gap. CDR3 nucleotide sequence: TGTGCCAGCAGCGTAGAAACCTCAGATACGCAGTATTTT. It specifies CASSVETSDTQYF.

For the CDR3, the DNA is TGTGCCAGCAGCCCCCACCAGAGCCTTAATGAGCAGTTCTTC. This sequence encodes CASSPHQSLNEQFF. This chain connects TRBV14 to TRBJ2-1; D gene uncertain. V gave up 4 bases and J gave up 7 bases, with 14 bases separating them. The germline V gene has CDR1 SGHDN and CDR2 FVKESK. This CDR3 has 14 amino acids.

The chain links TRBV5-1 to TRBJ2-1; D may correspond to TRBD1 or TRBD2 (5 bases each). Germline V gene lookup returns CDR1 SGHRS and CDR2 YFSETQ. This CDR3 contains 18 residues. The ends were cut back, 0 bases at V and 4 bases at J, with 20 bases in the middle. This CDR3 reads CASSLAWGDQRGYNEQFF. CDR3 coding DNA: TGCGCCAGCAGCTTGGCGTGGGGAGACCAAAGGGGATACAATGAGCAGTTCTTC.

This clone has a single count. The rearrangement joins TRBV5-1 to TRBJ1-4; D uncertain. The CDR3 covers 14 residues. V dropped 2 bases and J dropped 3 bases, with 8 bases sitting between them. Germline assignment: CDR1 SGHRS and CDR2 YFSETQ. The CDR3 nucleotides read TGCGCCAGCAGCTTTGGGTCGGCTAATGAAAAACTGTTTTTT. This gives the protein CASSFGSANEKLFF.

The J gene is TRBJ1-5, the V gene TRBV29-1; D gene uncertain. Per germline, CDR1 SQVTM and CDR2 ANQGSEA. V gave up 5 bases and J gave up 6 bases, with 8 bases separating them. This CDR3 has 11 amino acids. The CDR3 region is CSVLRSQPQHF. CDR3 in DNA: TGCAGCGTTTTAAGGAGTCAGCCCCAGCATTTT.

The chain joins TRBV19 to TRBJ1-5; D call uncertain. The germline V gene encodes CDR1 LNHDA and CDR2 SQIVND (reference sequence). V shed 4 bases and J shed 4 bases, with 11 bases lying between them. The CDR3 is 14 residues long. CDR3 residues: CASSNPGPNQPQHF. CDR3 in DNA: TGTGCCAGTAGTAACCCGGGTCCGAATCAGCCCCAGCATTTT.

The CDR3 sequence: CASSERLAGPTDTQYF. The CDR3 DNA reads TGTGCCAGCAGCGAAAGACTAGCGGGACCCACAGATACGCAGTATTTT. The rearrangement joins TRBV11-3 to TRBJ2-3; TRBD2 matches at 11 bases. Germline CDR1 reads SGHNT; CDR2 reads YENEEA. The trim removed 5 bases at V and 2 bases at J, leaving 6 bases unmatched. The length of the CDR3 is 16 residues. Complete variable domain (other parts from reference TRBV11-3 and TRBJ2-3): EAGVVQSPRYKIIEKKQPVAFWCNPISGHNTLYWYLQNLGQGPELLIRYENEEAVDDSQLPKDRFSAERLKGVDSTLKIQPAELGDSAVYLCASSERLAGPTDTQYFGPGTRLTVL.

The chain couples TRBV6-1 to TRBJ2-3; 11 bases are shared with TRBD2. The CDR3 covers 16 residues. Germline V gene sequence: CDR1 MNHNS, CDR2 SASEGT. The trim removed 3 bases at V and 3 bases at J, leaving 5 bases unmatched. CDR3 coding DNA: TGTGCCAGCAGTGATCTAGCGGGGGGTGGAACAGATACGCAGTATTTT. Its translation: CASSDLAGGGTDTQYF.

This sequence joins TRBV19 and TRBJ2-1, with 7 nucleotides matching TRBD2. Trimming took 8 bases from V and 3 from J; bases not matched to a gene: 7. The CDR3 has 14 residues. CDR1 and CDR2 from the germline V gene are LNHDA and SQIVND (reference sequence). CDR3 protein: CASRPGGIYNEQFF. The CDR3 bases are TGTGCCAGTCGCCCGGGGGGAATCTACAATGAGCAGTTCTTC.

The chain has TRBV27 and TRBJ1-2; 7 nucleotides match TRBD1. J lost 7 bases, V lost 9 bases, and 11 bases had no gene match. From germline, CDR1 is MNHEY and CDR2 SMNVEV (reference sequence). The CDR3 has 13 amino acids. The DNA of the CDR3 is TGTGCCAGTACTACGACAGGGAGTAGTGGCTACACCTTC. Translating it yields CASTTTGSSGYTF.

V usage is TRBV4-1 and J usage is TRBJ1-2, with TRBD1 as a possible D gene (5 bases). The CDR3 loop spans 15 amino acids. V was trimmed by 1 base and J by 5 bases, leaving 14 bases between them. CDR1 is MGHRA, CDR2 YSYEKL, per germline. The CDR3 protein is CASSQGNRRGYGYTF. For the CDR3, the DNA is TGCGCCAGCAGCCAAGGTAACAGGCGAGGGTATGGCTACACCTTC.